The rows below give T cell receptor beta chains drawn from one sample of a study of T cell responses to AZD1222 COVID-19 vaccine. The repertoire was sequenced with immunoSEQ multiplex PCR; TCRdb's copy has only in-frame clones and lacks some. The sample has 150,000 to 200,000 clones; approximately 92% are singletons. The sample was peripheral blood, taken on day 0 of AZD1222 vaccination. Receptors originate from an adult in good health. Both conserved end residues are part of each CDR3. The D gene is left open where the match is weak. The size field is filled for only some rows; it gives once, few, many or a size class.

. TRBJ1-5 TRBV27 . TGTGCCAGCAGTTTAAAGGATAGCAATCAGCCCCAGCATTTT CASSLKDSNQPQHF
TRBD2 TRBJ2-7 TRBV6-1 . TGTGCCAGCAGTGAGGCGCCGGGGACTAGCGGGTCCTACGAGCAGTACTTC CASSEAPGTSGSYEQYF
. TRBJ1-5 TRBV12-3/TRBV12-4 few TGTGCCAGCAGCACAGGTGGCCTCCAGCCCCAGCATTTT CASSTGGLQPQHF
. TRBJ2-5 TRBV18 . TGTGCCAGCTCACCAATTCGACTAGAGACCCAGTACTTC CASSPIRLETQYF
TRBD1 TRBJ1-1 TRBV6-5 few TGTGCCAGCAGTCTACAGGGGACAATGAACACTGAAGCTTTCTTT CASSLQGTMNTEAFF
. TRBJ2-7 TRBV12-3/TRBV12-4 . TGTGCCAGCAGTTTAAGGGCGGCTAGCGAGCAGTACTTC CASSLRAASEQYF
. TRBJ1-4 TRBV4-1 . TGCGCCAGCAGCCAAGATGGTGAGGGGCTGGGTGAAAAACTGTTTTTT CASSQDGEGLGEKLFF
TRBD2 TRBJ2-5 TRBV7-2 . TGTGCCAGCAGCTTAGTCGGCGGGGGGGCCATAGAGACCCAGTACTTC CASSLVGGGAIETQYF
. TRBJ2-2 TRBV29-1 . TGCAGCGCACCAAAACCGAACACCGGGGAGCTGTTTTTT CSAPKPNTGELFF
TRBD1 TRBJ1-2 TRBV9 once TGTGCCAGCAGCGTCCGACAGGGAGGCGCCTATGGCTACACCTTC CASSVRQGGAYGYTF
. TRBJ2-1 TRBV2 . TGTGCCAGCAGTAGGTCCAATGAGCAGTTCTTC CASSRSNEQFF
TRBD1 TRBJ2-7 TRBV5-1 . TGCGCCAGCAGGGACAGGGGACGTTCCTACGAGCAGTACTTC CASRDRGRSYEQYF
. TRBJ1-6 TRBV5-6 . TGTGCCAGCAGCTTGGGATTGGAGCCCTCACCCCTCCACTTT CASSLGLEPSPLHF
TRBD1 TRBJ1-1 TRBV11-1 . TGTGCCAGCAGCTTAAGACAGGGGAACACTGAAGCTTTCTTT CASSLRQGNTEAFF
TRBD2 TRBJ2-3 TRBV11-2 . TGTGCCAGCAGCCTGGGACTAGCGGGGGCAAGGGGCACAGATACGCAGTATTTT CASSLGLAGARGTDTQYF
TRBD2 TRBJ2-5 TRBV7-6 . TGTGCCAGCAGCTACAGGCTCGGGGGGGAGACCCAGTACTTC CASSYRLGGETQYF
TRBD1 TRBJ1-5 TRBV7-8 . TGTGCCAGCAGCTTAGACCGGGACAGGGGGCGCAATCAGCCCCAGCATTTT CASSLDRDRGRNQPQHF
TRBD1 TRBJ1-1 TRBV7-9 . TGTGCCAGCAGCTGGGACAGGGGGTTCCCTGAAGCTTTCTTT CASSWDRGFPEAFF
. TRBJ2-5 TRBV5-1 . TGCGCCAGCAGCTTGGTAGGTCTCCAAGAGACCCAGTACTTC CASSLVGLQETQYF
TRBD1 TRBJ2-2 TRBV5-4 . TGTGCCAGCAGCCAAACAGGGGGCGGTAACACCGGGGAGCTGTTTTTT CASSQTGGGNTGELFF
. TRBJ1-2 TRBV6-1 . TGTGCCAGCAGTGAATCTTTCTATGGCTACACCTTC CASSESFYGYTF
TRBD1 TRBJ1-1 TRBV9 . TGTGCCAGCAGCAGTCAGGACAGGGGAGGCTTAGAAGCTTTCTTT CASSSQDRGGLEAFF
. TRBJ1-4 TRBV28 . TGTGCCAGCAGTTTCAAGGGGACAACTAATGAAAAACTGTTTTTT CASSFKGTTNEKLFF
TRBD1 TRBJ2-5 TRBV10-3 . TGTGCCATCTCGAATTCAGGGGGAGAGACCCAGTACTTC CAISNSGGETQYF
. TRBJ1-3 TRBV9 . TGTGCCAGCAGCGTAGATACAGGCGACTCTGGAAACACCATATATTTT CASSVDTGDSGNTIYF
TRBD2 TRBJ2-7 TRBV29-1 . TGCAGCGTTGAAGATGCCCTAGCGGGGGTTCCCTACGAGCAGTACTTC CSVEDALAGVPYEQYF
. TRBJ1-5 TRBV6-5 . TGTGCCAGCAGTTACGGCAAGTATAGCAATCAGCCCCAGCATTTT CASSYGKYSNQPQHF
. TRBJ1-4 TRBV2 . TGTGCCAGCAGTCAGGAAGGCGAAAAACTGTTTTTT CASSQEGEKLFF
TRBD1 TRBJ2-7 TRBV28 once TGTGCCAGCGACAGGGTGGGTCGGTACGAGCAGTACTTC CASDRVGRYEQYF
. TRBJ1-4 TRBV5-4 . TGTGCCAGCAGCTTCGCGGGGAGAAGGGGTGAAAAACTGTTTTTT CASSFAGRRGEKLFF
. TRBJ1-2 TRBV28 . TGTGCCAGCAAAGAGCCCGCGGACTATGGCTACACCTTC CASKEPADYGYTF
. TRBJ2-2 TRBV6-5 . TGTGCCAGCACCTCTGTGTCGGGGGAGCTGTTTTTT CASTSVSGELFF
. TRBJ2-3 TRBV6-1 . TGTGCCAGCAGTGAAGCGTTAGAGGGGACGGATACGCAGTATTTT CASSEALEGTDTQYF
. TRBJ1-1 TRBV6-2/TRBV6-3 . TGTGCCAGCAGTTACGGGGCACCGAACACTGAAGCTTTCTTT CASSYGAPNTEAFF
. TRBJ1-5 TRBV6-1 . TGTGCCAGCAGTGAAACGGGGGGTCGTCAGCCCCAGCATTTT CASSETGGRQPQHF
. TRBJ1-1 TRBV19 . TGTGCCAGTAGCCCATCCCCTTGGACTGAAGCTTTCTTT CASSPSPWTEAFF
TRBD1 TRBJ1-2 TRBV3-1/TRBV3-2 . TGTGCCAGCAGCCCGAGCAGGGGGCCGGATGGCTACACCTTC CASSPSRGPDGYTF
. TRBJ1-2 TRBV7-9 . TGTGCCAGCAGCTTAGGAGAGCCCGGAGGGGCCTATGGCTACACCTTC CASSLGEPGGAYGYTF
TRBD2 TRBJ2-7 TRBV27 . TGTGCCAGCAGCGTAGCGGGGGGGACCTACGAGCAGTACTTC CASSVAGGTYEQYF
TRBD2 TRBJ2-1 TRBV5-1 . TGCGCCAGCAGCTTGGTGCTAGCGGGAGTAGGGAATGAGCAGTTCTTC CASSLVLAGVGNEQFF
. TRBJ1-3 TRBV2 . TGTGCCAGCAATCCTTCGTGGAGTAGCTCTGGAAACACCATATATTTT CASNPSWSSSGNTIYF